The next 10 T cell receptor beta chains were all read from a single sample in a study of identical twins. TCRdb re-derived calls from the 5' RACE reads in MiXCR, one entry per CDR3 protein. The table has about 520,000 distinct CDR3 sequences, approximately 22% seen once. These same data were also listed under a study on T cells expressing NK-cell markers.

The sample taken for sequencing was CD4+ T cells sorted from blood. The receptors were sampled from a young woman in good health.

The J gene is TRBJ1-1, the V gene TRBV5-5; D is ambiguous. Germline V gene sequence: CDR1 SGHKS, CDR2 YYEKEE (reference sequence). V was trimmed by 0 bases and J by 2 bases, leaving 11 bases between them. The CDR3 loop spans 15 amino acids. The CDR3 DNA reads TGTGCCAGCAGCTTGGAGCTCAGGACCAACACTGAAGCTTTCTTT. This gives the protein CASSLELRTNTEAFF.

This clonotype was observed at least ten times. The chain recombines TRBV29-1 with TRBJ1-1, with a possible D match to TRBD1 (6 bases). The CDR3 covers 15 residues. CDR1 SQVTM and CDR2 ANQGSEA come from the germline V gene. Trimming removed 4 bases from V and 3 bases from J, with 18 bases in between. The CDR3 loop is CSVVGGFSSYTEAFF. The DNA of the CDR3 is TGCAGCGTTGTGGGGGGCTTCTCCTCCTACACTGAAGCTTTCTTT.

This clonotype was observed a handful of times. This rearrangement joins TRBV5-1 to TRBJ2-1; D is ambiguous. Germline assignment: CDR1 SGHRS and CDR2 YFSETQ. This CDR3 is 13 amino acids long. V lost 0 bases, J lost 7 bases, and 8 bases lay in between. CDR3 amino acids: CASSLGQVNEQFF. In DNA, the CDR3 is TGCGCCAGCAGCTTGGGGCAGGTGAATGAGCAGTTCTTC.

This clonotype was seen a few times. This chain connects TRBV25-1 to TRBJ2-1, with 10 bases matching TRBD1. V gave up 1 base and J gave up 7 bases; unmatched junction bases: 7. The CDR3 loop spans 16 amino acids. From germline, CDR1 is MGHDK and CDR2 SYGVNS. The CDR3 loop reads CASSEFGTGVGNEQFF. CDR3 coding DNA: TGTGCCAGCAGTGAATTTGGGACAGGGGTTGGGAATGAGCAGTTCTTC. Drawing the rest from reference TRBV25-1 and TRBJ2-1, the complete variable domain is EADIYQTPRYLVIGTGKKITLECSQTMGHDKMYWYQQDPGMELHLIHYSYGVNSTEKGDLSSESTVSRIRTEHFPLTLESARPSHTSQYLCASSEFGTGVGNEQFFGPGTRLTVL.

The chain links TRBV24-1 to TRBJ2-1; 7 bases match TRBD2. The germline gives CDR1 KGHDR, CDR2 SFDVKD. The CDR3 is 10 residues long. J gave up 16 bases and V 10 bases, and 9 bases lay outside the gene matches. The DNA of the CDR3 is TGTGCCACAATCCCGGGACTACCCTTCTTC. Encoded protein: CATIPGLPFF.

The rearrangement uses TRBV30 and TRBJ2-5, with 9 bases that match TRBD2. J was trimmed by 7 bases and V by 3 bases; bases with no gene match: 9. In germline, CDR1 is GTSNPN, CDR2 SVGIG (reference sequence). CDR3 length equals 14 residues. In nucleotides, the CDR3 is TGTGCCTGGAGAGGAGCGGGAGGAATTGTGACCCAGTACTTC. Protein sequence: CAWRGAGGIVTQYF.

This chain links TRBV11-1 with TRBJ2-5; D assignment may be TRBD1 or TRBD2 (6 bases each). The CDR3 is 14 amino acids. CDR1 is SGHAT and CDR2 is FQDESV in the germline V gene (reference sequence). Trimming removed 5 bases from V and 4 bases from J, with 14 bases in between. The CDR3 loop reads CASSMTRGSETQYF. The CDR3 DNA follows: TGTGCCAGCAGCATGACTAGGGGGTCAGAGACCCAGTACTTC.

This clonotype was detected only a few times. The chain employs TRBV4-1 and TRBJ1-2; 7 bases align to TRBD1. The CDR3 has 15 residues. Trimming at V came to 5 bases and at J to 4 bases, leaving 10 bases not matched to a gene. In germline, CDR1 is MGHRA, CDR2 YSYEKL. The CDR3 DNA is TGCGCCAGCAGCTCTCGACAGGGAGGAAGCTATGGCTACACCTTC. Protein product: CASSSRQGGSYGYTF.

This clonotype was detected only a few times. V is TRBV6-5 and J is TRBJ2-7; D ambiguous. Germline lookup yields CDR1 MNHEY and CDR2 SVGAGI. The CDR3 is 11 residues long. V lost 5 bases and J lost 7, with 9 bases in between. CDR3 amino acids: CASSKMGEQYF. The DNA of the CDR3 is TGTGCCAGCAGTAAGATGGGGGAGCAGTACTTC.

The sample holds a few counts of this clonotype. This chain joins TRBV12-3 or TRBV12-4 and TRBJ1-1, with TRBD1 as a possible D gene (5 bases). Trimming stripped 2 bases from V and 4 bases from J, with 8 bases between. CDR3 length: 13 amino acids. The CDR3 is CASSLWGTTEAFF. CDR3 in DNA: TGTGCCAGCAGTTTATGGGGGACCACTGAAGCTTTCTTT.